The 29 T cell receptor beta chains below all came from one sample that was sequenced in a study of blood T cell repertoires in COVID-19. Data came from immunoSEQ multiplex PCR; TCRdb stores just in-frame clones and leaves some out. Of about 100,000 clones detected, 60% to 85% appear once; the ten largest clones hold 1.8%. Material for sequencing was peripheral blood. The receptor source for this set is a woman aged 40 to 49 with acute or convalescent COVID-19.

The V call is TRBV27, the J call TRBJ2-2, with 12 nucleotides matching TRBD2. The CDR3 totals 17 residues. V trimming: 2 bases; J trimming: 2 bases; junction bases outside the gene matches: 3. The V gene's germline CDR1 is MNHEY and CDR2 SMNVEV (reference sequence). CDR3 DNA sequence: TGTGCCAGCAGTTTACTAGCGGGGGGGCCAAACACCGGGGAGCTGTTTTTT. It is translated as CASSLLAGGPNTGELFF.

This clone was seen more than once but under ten times. The J gene is TRBJ1-2, the V gene TRBV6-1, with 7 nucleotides matching TRBD1. The V gene's germline CDR1 is MNHNS and CDR2 SASEGT. V shed 2 bases, J shed 6 bases, and the junction held 6 bases outside the gene matches. There are 14 residues in the CDR3. DNA for the CDR3: TGTGCCAGCAGTGAATCTATACAGGGGAATGGCTACACCTTC. Its protein product is CASSESIQGNGYTF.

The chain joins TRBV5-4 to TRBJ2-7, with 12 bases lining up with TRBD2. The trim removed 1 base at V and 2 bases at J, leaving 16 bases unmatched. Germline V gene sequence: CDR1 SGHNT, CDR2 YYREEE (reference sequence). CDR3 length: 20 amino acids. CDR3 coding DNA: TGTGCCAGCAGCTTGCTACCTACTAGCGGGGGGCCTGTGGGTACCTACGAGCAGTACTTC. Its translation is CASSLLPTSGGPVGTYEQYF.

The V call is TRBV28, the J call TRBJ2-5; 7 bases agree with TRBD2. Germline values: CDR1 MDHEN, CDR2 SYDVKM. V shed 6 bases and J 2 bases; nucleotides not matched to a gene: 3. The CDR3 has 13 residues. The CDR3 reads CASRAGRQETQYF. CDR3 bases: TGTGCCAGCAGAGCGGGGAGGCAAGAGACCCAGTACTTC.

The genes are TRBV27 and TRBJ2-3; 7 bases match TRBD1. Trimming removed 5 bases from V and 0 bases from J; junction bases left unmatched: 14. The germline V gene has CDR1 MNHEY and CDR2 SMNVEV (reference sequence). This CDR3 has 18 amino acids. The CDR3: CASSLRPPGGASTDTQYF. CDR3 nucleotides: TGTGCCAGCAGTCTCCGACCCCCAGGGGGTGCTAGCACAGATACGCAGTATTTT.

The chain combines TRBV7-9 with TRBJ2-5; 9 bases match TRBD2. The germline V gene encodes CDR1 SEHNR and CDR2 FQNEAQ (reference sequence). The CDR3 spans 14 residues. Trimming removed 5 bases from V and 3 bases from J; junction bases left unmatched: 4. CDR3 coding DNA: TGTGCCAGCAGCGGGCGACTAGCGGAAGAGACCCAGTACTTC. This codes for CASSGRLAEETQYF.

This clone came up a few times. The chain uses TRBV5-1 and TRBJ2-7, with D perhaps TRBD1 (6 bases). CDR1 SGHRS and CDR2 YFSETQ come from the germline V gene. The CDR3 runs 15 residues. V was pared by 1 base and J by 1 base, with 12 bases between. CDR3 region: CASSLSTGISYEQYF. The CDR3 coding sequence is TGCGCCAGCAGCTTGTCCACAGGGATTTCCTACGAGCAGTACTTC. Drawing the rest from reference TRBV5-1 and TRBJ2-7, the complete variable domain is KAGVTQTPRYLIKTRGQQVTLSCSPISGHRSVSWYQQTPGQGLQFLFEYFSETQRNKGNFPGRFSGRQFSNSRSEMNVSTLELGDSALYLCASSLSTGISYEQYFGPGTRLTVT.

This clone has just a few counts. The V call is TRBV24-1, the J call TRBJ2-6; D is unclear. Germline V gives CDR1 KGHDR, CDR2 SFDVKD. The CDR3 length is 18 residues. V was shortened by 3 bases and J by 0 bases, with 14 bases between the two germline ends. CDR3 in DNA: TGTGCCACCAGTGATGTCATTGGTAGTGCCTCTGGGGCCAACGTCCTGACTTTC. Its protein is CATSDVIGSASGANVLTF.

This chain uses TRBV10-3 with TRBJ1-2, with D perhaps TRBD1 (6 bases). The CDR3 has 15 amino acids. With 0 bases removed from V and 0 bases from J, the gap between germline ends came to 8 bases. Germline V gives CDR1 ENHRY, CDR2 SYGVKD. CDR3 nucleotide sequence: TGTGCCATCAGTGAGTCCCCAGGGGCTAACTATGGCTACACCTTC. Amino acids: CAISESPGANYGYTF.

The CDR3 loop reads CASSPYGANVLTF. The CDR3 DNA reads TGTGCCAGCAGTCCCTATGGGGCCAACGTCCTGACTTTC. This chain joins TRBV27 and TRBJ2-6; no clear D. The CDR3 runs 13 residues. Trimming cost V 5 bases and J 3 bases, with 5 bases left between them. Germline V gene sequence: CDR1 MNHEY, CDR2 SMNVEV (reference sequence).

A remark on this clone: The germline gene is not matched at one end of the junction; a read error may be the cause. This chain links TRBV7-3 with TRBJ2-3, with 10 bases aligning to TRBD2. This CDR3 has 19 amino acids. Germline assignment: CDR1 SGHTA and CDR2 FQGTGA. CDR3 loop: CASSPLGGPGLASTDMQYF. The DNA of the CDR3 is TGTGCCAGCAGCCCCTTGGGGGGGCCGGGACTAGCGAGCACAGATATGCAGTATTTT.

This clone has just one count. The chain employs TRBV15 and TRBJ1-4; D not resolved. Germline CDR1 and CDR2: LNHNV and YYDKDF (reference sequence). The CDR3 covers 20 residues. V was trimmed by 0 bases and J by 0 bases, leaving 20 bases between them. The CDR3 sequence: CATSRDPSRGFGSTNEKLFF. DNA of the CDR3: TGTGCCACCAGCAGAGATCCTAGTAGAGGGTTCGGGTCAACTAATGAAAAACTGTTTTTT.

This clone was found a few times. The chain links TRBV6-5 to TRBJ1-1; D perhaps matches TRBD1 (5 bases). V gave up 5 bases and J gave up 8 bases, with 18 bases separating them. Germline V CDR1 and CDR2: MNHEY, SVGAGI. This CDR3 region has 14 residues. The CDR3 sequence is CASSTQAQGVEAFF. The CDR3 bases are TGTGCCAGCAGTACCCAGGCCCAAGGGGTAGAAGCTTTCTTT.

The chain joins TRBV7-3 to TRBJ2-5; TRBD2 might be the D (5 bases). The CDR3 has 13 amino acids. The germline V gene has CDR1 SGHTA and CDR2 FQGTGA. The V and J ends lost 3 bases and 5 bases respectively, with 10 bases between them. The CDR3 loop is CASSLLGSETQYF. As DNA, the CDR3 is TGTGCCAGCAGCTTGCTGGGGAGCGAGACCCAGTACTTC.

This chain connects TRBV2 to TRBJ2-1; TRBD1 agrees at 7 bases. CDR1 and CDR2 from the germline V gene are SNHLY and FYNNEI. The CDR3 has 13 residues. With V trimmed by 10 bases and J by 0 bases, 3 bases remained unmatched. The CDR3 loop reads CATDRVSYNEQFF. Written as DNA, the CDR3 is TGTGCCACAGACAGGGTCTCCTACAATGAGCAGTTCTTC. The full variable domain, in which reference TRBV2 and TRBJ2-1 provide the parts outside the CDR3, is EPEVTQTPSHQVTQMGQEVILRCVPISNHLYFYWYRQILGQKVEFLVSFYNNEISEKSEIFDDQFSVERPDGSNFTLKIRSTKLEDSAMYFCATDRVSYNEQFFGPGTRLTVL.

The rearrangement uses TRBV18 and TRBJ2-7, with D maybe TRBD2 (6 bases). Germline V gene sequence: CDR1 KGHSH, CDR2 LQKENI. This CDR3 comprises 14 residues. Trimming took 4 bases from V and 2 from J, leaving 12 bases between them. CDR3 in DNA: TGTGCCAGCTCACTAGCGGCACAAACCTACGAGCAGTACTTC. Translated, it gives CASSLAAQTYEQYF.

V gene TRBV5-1 combines with J gene TRBJ2-1; 12 nucleotides match TRBD2. Germline trimming cut 3 bases from V and 6 bases from J; bases unmatched to any gene: 7. This CDR3 is 16 amino acids long. Germline V lookup: CDR1 SGHRS, CDR2 YFSETQ. CDR3 in amino acids: CASSSGTSGFSNEQFF. In nucleotides, the CDR3 is TGCGCCAGCAGCTCCGGGACTAGCGGGTTCAGCAATGAGCAGTTCTTC. Complete variable domain (other parts from reference TRBV5-1 and TRBJ2-1): KAGVTQTPRYLIKTRGQQVTLSCSPISGHRSVSWYQQTPGQGLQFLFEYFSETQRNKGNFPGRFSGRQFSNSRSEMNVSTLELGDSALYLCASSSGTSGFSNEQFFGPGTRLTVL.

The rearrangement joins TRBV9 to TRBJ1-2, with 12 nucleotides matching TRBD1. Per germline, CDR1 SGDLS and CDR2 YYNGEE. The V segment lost 0 bases and the J segment 7 bases; nucleotides outside the gene matches: 4. This CDR3 is 15 amino acids long. This chain's CDR3 is CASSVEGTGGLGYTF. CDR3 bases: TGTGCCAGCAGCGTAGAGGGGACAGGGGGCCTTGGCTACACCTTC.

V and J are TRBV4-3 and TRBJ2-2; D not resolved. The CDR3 has 15 amino acids. The germline V gene encodes CDR1 LGHNA and CDR2 YSLEER. V lost 5 bases and J lost 4, with 14 bases in between. This CDR3 is CASSNGLSSTGELFF. In nucleotides, the CDR3 is TGCGCCAGCAGCAACGGTCTATCGAGCACCGGGGAGCTGTTTTTT.

The CDR3 loop is CASSPGQGAPYNEQFF. DNA of the CDR3: TGTGCCAGCAGCCCAGGACAGGGGGCCCCCTACAATGAGCAGTTCTTC. The chain employs TRBV9 and TRBJ2-1; TRBD1 matches at 11 bases. CDR3 length: 16 amino acids. V lost 4 bases to trimming and J lost 2 bases; unmatched junction nucleotides: 5. Germline CDR1 is SGDLS and CDR2 is YYNGEE.

This sequence joins TRBV4-1 and TRBJ2-7; 8 nucleotides align to TRBD1. This CDR3 has 17 residues. Germline V gene lookup returns CDR1 MGHRA and CDR2 YSYEKL. The V segment lost 2 bases and the J segment 3 bases; nucleotides outside the gene matches: 12. This CDR3 is CASSQQTQGELYYEQYF. The CDR3 region has the DNA TGCGCCAGCAGCCAACAAACACAGGGGGAGTTATACTACGAGCAGTACTTC.

This clone was seen more than once but under ten times. The chain couples TRBV19 to TRBJ1-2, with D possibly TRBD1 on 6 matching bases. V was shortened by 7 bases and J by 7 bases, with 22 bases between the two germline ends. The CDR3 runs 15 residues. Per germline, CDR1 LNHDA and CDR2 SQIVND (reference sequence). CDR3 DNA: TGTGCCAGTATCCGGACAGTTGGGACGTTTAGTGGCTACACCTTC. It is translated as CASIRTVGTFSGYTF.

The chain recombines TRBV7-3 with TRBJ2-5; 8 bases agree with TRBD1. This CDR3 region has 14 residues. The trim removed 1 base at V and 4 bases at J, leaving 2 bases unmatched. Germline V gene lookup returns CDR1 SGHTA and CDR2 FQGTGA. This CDR3 reads CASSLSGQGETQYF. Written as DNA, the CDR3 is TGTGCCAGCAGCTTAAGTGGACAGGGAGAGACCCAGTACTTC.

The chain recombines TRBV9 with TRBJ2-1; 11 bases line up with TRBD1. CDR1 SGDLS and CDR2 YYNGEE come from the germline V gene. The CDR3 runs to 15 residues. Trimming cost V 5 bases and J 9 bases; bases outside gene matches: 10. Written as DNA, the CDR3 is TGTGCCAGCAGTGCAGGACAGGGGGCTATGGGTGAGCAGTTCTTC. The encoded protein is CASSAGQGAMGEQFF.

This clone has a handful of counts. The sample carries other DNA sequences with the same CDR3. The chain links TRBV5-1 to TRBJ2-1, with D possibly being TRBD1 (6 bases). The germline V and J ends were trimmed by 0 bases and 0 bases, with 7 bases remaining between them. This CDR3 is built from 15 residues. CDR1 is SGHRS and CDR2 is YFSETQ in the germline V gene. CDR3 sequence (DNA): TGCGCCAGCAGCTTGGAAGGGGGCTCCTACAATGAGCAGTTCTTC. This translates into CASSLEGGSYNEQFF.

The V gene is TRBV25-1, the J gene TRBJ2-1; 9 bases map to TRBD2. The CDR3 loop spans 16 amino acids. CDR1 MGHDK and CDR2 SYGVNS come from the germline V gene. V was clipped by 1 base and J by 0 bases; unmatched bases: 1. The CDR3 region has the DNA TGTGCCAGCAGTGAATTAGCGGGGGACTCCTACAATGAGCAGTTCTTC. This translates into CASSELAGDSYNEQFF. The whole variable domain, remainder taken from reference TRBV25-1 and TRBJ2-1, is EADIYQTPRYLVIGTGKKITLECSQTMGHDKMYWYQQDPGMELHLIHYSYGVNSTEKGDLSSESTVSRIRTEHFPLTLESARPSHTSQYLCASSELAGDSYNEQFFGPGTRLTVL.

This clone was found a few times. The J gene is TRBJ2-3, the V gene TRBV6-2 or TRBV6-3; TRBD2 agrees at 10 bases. This CDR3 spans 16 amino acids. V was pared by 2 bases and J by 2 bases, with 4 bases of the junction left unmatched. Germline CDR1 and CDR2: MNHEY and SVGEGT. The CDR3 nucleotides read TGTGCCAGCAGTTACGCCAGCGGGGGGGCCACAGATACGCAGTATTTT. Translating gives CASSYASGGATDTQYF.

The chain recombines TRBV5-1 with TRBJ2-5, with 13 bases fitting TRBD2. Germline lookup yields CDR1 SGHRS and CDR2 YFSETQ. CDR3 size: 17 residues. The junction had 7 bases not matched to a gene; V was cut back by 4 bases and J by 1 base. DNA of the CDR3: TGCGCCAGCAGCCCCGGACTAGCGGGGGCCCCCCAAGAGACCCAGTACTTC. It translates to CASSPGLAGAPQETQYF.

The chain couples TRBV6-1 to TRBJ2-3, with TRBD1 matching over 8 bases. CDR3 length equals 16 residues. CDR1 and CDR2 (germline): MNHNS, SASEGT. Losses at the gene ends were 5 bases for V and 3 bases for J; bases not matched to a gene: 10. CDR3 protein: CASSKDRGVVTDTQYF. DNA of the CDR3: TGTGCCAGCAGTAAAGACAGGGGTGTGGTTACAGATACGCAGTATTTT.